This note documents a single T cell receptor beta chain sequence. TCRdb's copy holds only in-frame clones and misses some; the assay was immunoSEQ multiplex PCR. The sample consists of tens of thousands of clones, 86% of them appearing once. V shed 5 bases, J shed 4 bases, and the junction held 12 bases outside the gene matches. The CDR3 runs to 18 residues. Germline V gene sequence: CDR1 SGHAT, CDR2 FQNNGV. These data belong to a study of blood T cell repertoires in COVID-19. The chain recombines TRBV11-2 with TRBJ2-3; 13 bases match TRBD2. The origin of this receptor is a woman of 80 years or more with acute or convalescent COVID-19. Sample: peripheral blood. The CDR3 DNA reads TGTGCCAGCAGCCCTCGCTCGTGGACTAGCGGGAGTGCAGATACGCAGTATTTT. Translated: CASSPRSWTSGSADTQYF.